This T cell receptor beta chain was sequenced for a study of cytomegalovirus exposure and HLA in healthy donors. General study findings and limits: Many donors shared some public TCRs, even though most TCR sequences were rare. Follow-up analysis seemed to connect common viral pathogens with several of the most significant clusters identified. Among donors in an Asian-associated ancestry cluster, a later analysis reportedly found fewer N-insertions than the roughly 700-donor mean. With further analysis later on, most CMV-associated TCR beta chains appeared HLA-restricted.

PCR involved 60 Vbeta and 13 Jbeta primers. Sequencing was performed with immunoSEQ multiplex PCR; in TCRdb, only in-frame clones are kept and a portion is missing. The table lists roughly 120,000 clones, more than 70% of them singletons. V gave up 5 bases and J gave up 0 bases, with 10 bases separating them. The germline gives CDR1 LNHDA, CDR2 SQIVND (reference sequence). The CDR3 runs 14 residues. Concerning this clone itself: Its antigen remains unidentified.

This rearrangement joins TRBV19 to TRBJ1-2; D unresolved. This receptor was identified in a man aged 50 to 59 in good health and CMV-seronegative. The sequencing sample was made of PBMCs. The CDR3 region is CASSLSGTNYGYTF. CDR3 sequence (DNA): TGTGCCAGTAGTTTGTCAGGAACTAACTATGGCTACACCTTC. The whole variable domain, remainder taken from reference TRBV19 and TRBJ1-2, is DGGITQSPKYLFRKEGQNVTLSCEQNLNHDAMYWYRQDPGQGLRLIYYSQIVNDFQKGDIAEGYSVSREKKESFPLTVTSAQKNPTAFYLCASSLSGTNYGYTFGSGTRLTVV.